Shown below are 26 T cell receptor beta chains from a single sample sequenced in a study of beta chain features in type 1 diabetes. No antigen has been assigned to these receptors. Overall study results and limits: TCRB CDR3 length was moderately but significantly reduced in all four CD4+ subsets of Type 1 diabetes patients.

The isolated RNA, all of it, was reverse transcribed, so expressed TCRB transcripts were what got sequenced. Assay: immunoSEQ multiplex PCR; the TCRdb copy retains only in-frame clones and omits some. The table lists a few hundred thousand clones, approximately 25% of them singletons. Sequenced input: naive CD4+ T cells from blood. These receptors originate from a woman in her twenties or thirties with type 1 diabetes.

V usage is TRBV28 and J usage is TRBJ2-5; TRBD1 aligns across 8 bases. In germline, CDR1 is MDHEN, CDR2 SYDVKM. The CDR3 spans 14 residues. V lost 6 bases, J lost 2 bases, and 5 bases stayed unmatched. Here the CDR3 reads CASRLQGVQETQYF. Written as DNA, the CDR3 is TGTGCCAGCAGGTTACAGGGGGTACAAGAGACCCAGTACTTC.

The chain joins TRBV9 to TRBJ1-2, with 9 bases aligning to TRBD1. Germline lookup yields CDR1 SGDLS and CDR2 YYNGEE. The CDR3 is 13 amino acids. Losses at the gene ends were 3 bases for V and 6 bases for J; bases not matched to a gene: 3. The CDR3 sequence: CASSEGQGHGYTF. CDR3 in DNA: TGTGCCAGCAGCGAGGGACAGGGCCATGGCTACACCTTC.

The rearrangement uses TRBV7-9 and TRBJ2-5, with 7 nucleotides matching TRBD1. CDR3 size: 12 residues. V was pared by 5 bases and J by 5 bases, with 2 bases of the junction left unmatched. The germline gives CDR1 SEHNR, CDR2 FQNEAQ (reference sequence). This CDR3 reads CASSPQGETQYF. As DNA, the CDR3 is TGTGCCAGCAGCCCACAGGGGGAGACCCAGTACTTC.

This sequence joins TRBV5-1 and TRBJ1-1, with 11 bases aligning to TRBD1. V shed 3 bases and J 3 bases; nucleotides not matched to a gene: 1. Germline V gene lookup returns CDR1 SGHRS and CDR2 YFSETQ. The CDR3 sequence is 14 residues long. CDR3 nucleotide sequence: TGCGCCAGCAGCTGGGGACAGGGGGACACTGAAGCTTTCTTT. Translating gives CASSWGQGDTEAFF.

The chain links TRBV6-5 to TRBJ2-7, with 8 positions matching TRBD2. This CDR3 spans 16 amino acids. V dropped 4 bases and J dropped 1; count of bases not matched to a gene: 9. In germline, CDR1 is MNHEY, CDR2 SVGAGI. The CDR3 loop reads CASSFLIAGRSYEQYF. CDR3 nucleotide sequence: TGTGCCAGCAGTTTCCTTATAGCGGGAAGGTCCTACGAGCAGTACTTC.

This rearrangement joins TRBV29-1 to TRBJ2-3; 7 positions match TRBD2. This CDR3 spans 14 amino acids. The V and J ends lost 6 bases and 1 base, in that order; junction bases with no gene match: 7. Germline CDR1 and CDR2: SQVTM and ANQGSEA. CDR3 loop: CSVMREMGTDTQYF. The CDR3 coding sequence is TGCAGCGTCATGCGGGAGATGGGCACAGATACGCAGTATTTT.

The V gene is TRBV19, the J gene TRBJ2-2; a possible D gene is TRBD2 (6 bases). CDR1 is LNHDA and CDR2 is SQIVND in the germline V gene (reference sequence). The CDR3 consists of 17 residues. Trimming stripped 5 bases from V and 5 bases from J, with 21 bases between. The CDR3 DNA follows: TGTGCCAGTAGTCCCCGCAGGCCCGGAGGGAAAACCGGGGAGCTGTTTTTT. It codes for CASSPRRPGGKTGELFF.

This clone occurred a few times. V is TRBV19 and J is TRBJ2-5; a weak D match, TRBD2 (5 bases). The CDR3 is 13 residues long. Germline CDR1 LNHDA, CDR2 SQIVND (reference sequence). V was clipped by 3 bases and J by 5 bases, with 10 bases between them. The DNA of the CDR3 is TGTGCCAGTAGTATTGGCGGCGGGGAGACCCAGTACTTC. This sequence encodes CASSIGGGETQYF.

The chain combines TRBV10-3 with TRBJ2-6, with D uncertain. The CDR3 extends over 15 amino acids. The germline V gene encodes CDR1 ENHRY and CDR2 SYGVKD. With 0 bases removed from V and 0 bases from J, the gap between germline ends came to 3 bases. The CDR3 reads CAISESISGANVLTF. In DNA, the CDR3 is TGTGCCATCAGTGAGTCCATCTCTGGGGCCAACGTCCTGACTTTC.

Only a few counts were recorded for this clone. The chain recombines TRBV2 with TRBJ1-5; D is ambiguous. This CDR3 has 14 amino acids. CDR1 and CDR2 from the germline V gene are SNHLY and FYNNEI. Trimming cost V 0 bases and J 7 bases, with 10 bases left between them. The CDR3: CASSEASPGQPQHF. In DNA, the CDR3 is TGTGCCAGCAGTGAAGCTTCCCCGGGGCAGCCCCAGCATTTT.

V gene TRBV5-1 combines with J gene TRBJ2-7; D may be TRBD1 (9 bases). V lost 4 bases to trimming and J lost 3 bases, with 26 bases between them. CDR3 size: 18 residues. Germline-derived CDR1 and CDR2 are SGHRS and YFSETQ. CDR3 region: CASSTGTGWPGTSYEQYF. DNA for the CDR3: TGCGCCAGCAGCACCGGGACAGGGTGGCCTGGGACTAGCTACGAGCAGTACTTC.

The genes are TRBV4-2 and TRBJ2-7; TRBD2 matches 10 bases. V lost 1 base and J lost 0; bases outside the gene matches: 9. This CDR3 has 18 amino acids. Per germline, CDR1 LGHNA and CDR2 YNFKEQ. Written as DNA, the CDR3 is TGTGCCAGCAGCCAAGGGACTAGCGGAACTACCATCTCCTACGAGCAGTACTTC. Protein: CASSQGTSGTTISYEQYF.

V and J are TRBV18 and TRBJ2-3; 7 bases fit TRBD2. Trimming cost V 8 bases and J 2 bases; bases outside gene matches: 13. From germline, CDR1 is KGHSH and CDR2 LQKENI. The CDR3 contains 16 residues. For the CDR3, the DNA is TGTGCCAGCACCTCATCGCGGGACTACCTCACAGATACGCAGTATTTT. This sequence encodes CASTSSRDYLTDTQYF.

The chain carries TRBV29-1 and TRBJ2-7; D is uncertain. Germline CDR1 reads SQVTM; CDR2 reads ANQGSEA. The CDR3 contains 15 residues. V lost 6 bases and J 1 base, leaving 19 bases between the germline ends. This CDR3 is CSVRSRTVFSYEQYF. As DNA, the CDR3 is TGCAGCGTCAGATCCCGAACAGTCTTTTCCTACGAGCAGTACTTC.

This clone was counted only a few times. J is TRBJ2-7 and V is TRBV13, with TRBD2 identical over 10 bases. CDR1 is PRHDT, CDR2 FYEKMQ, per germline (reference sequence). Trimming at V came to 5 bases and at J to 1 base, leaving 8 bases not matched to a gene. CDR3 length: 16 residues. As DNA, the CDR3 is TGTGCCAGCAGCCGTACCGGACTAGCGGATTCCTACGAGCAGTACTTC. Amino acids: CASSRTGLADSYEQYF.

This clone was seen more than once but under ten times. This sequence joins TRBV5-4 and TRBJ1-1, with TRBD1 identical over 7 bases. Germline trimming cut 0 bases from V and 3 bases from J; bases unmatched to any gene: 8. The length of the CDR3 is 16 residues. Germline CDR1 SGHNT, CDR2 YYREEE (reference sequence). This CDR3 is CASSLAPTGTDTEAFF. CDR3 bases: TGTGCCAGCAGCTTGGCCCCGACAGGGACCGACACTGAAGCTTTCTTT. The full variable domain, completed using reference TRBV5-4 and TRBJ1-1, is ETGVTQSPTHLIKTRGQQVTLRCSSQSGHNTVSWYQQALGQGPQFIFQYYREEENGRGNFPPRFSGLQFPNYSSELNVNALELDDSALYLCASSLAPTGTDTEAFFGQGTRLTVV.

The genes are TRBV5-1 and TRBJ2-1; 11 bases agree with TRBD2. Unmatched junction bases numbered 10, after V lost 4 bases and J lost 7 bases. The CDR3 has 16 residues. Germline assignment: CDR1 SGHRS and CDR2 YFSETQ. The DNA of the CDR3 is TGCGCCAGCAGCGCCACTAGCGGGAGCTTGGGAAATGAGCAGTTCTTC. Its protein product is CASSATSGSLGNEQFF.

This rearrangement joins TRBV30 to TRBJ2-3; D uncertain. In germline, CDR1 is GTSNPN, CDR2 SVGIG (reference sequence). CDR3 length: 11 residues. Trimming shortened V by 1 base and J by 6 bases, and 5 bases separated the two germline ends. CDR3 bases: TGTGCCTGGAGTGCCCAGGATACGCAGTATTTT. Protein product: CAWSAQDTQYF.

The J gene is TRBJ1-1, the V gene TRBV18; D might be TRBD1 (5 bases). Trimming left V 3 bases short and J 3 bases short, with 11 bases between. The germline V gene encodes CDR1 KGHSH and CDR2 LQKENI. The CDR3 spans 14 residues. The CDR3 spells CASSPSGVDTEAFF. Here the CDR3 DNA reads TGTGCCAGCTCACCTTCGGGGGTAGACACTGAAGCTTTCTTT.

The chain links TRBV30 to TRBJ1-1, with TRBD1 matching over 10 bases. CDR1 and CDR2 (germline): GTSNPN, SVGIG (reference sequence). V shed 1 base and J 3 bases; nucleotides not matched to a gene: 14. CDR3 length equals 18 residues. CDR3 bases: TGTGCCTGGAGTGGGAGGACAGGGGGTTTTTTGTACGACACTGAAGCTTTCTTT. Translation gives CAWSGRTGGFLYDTEAFF.

This rearrangement joins TRBV5-1 to TRBJ2-7; 8 bases agree with TRBD1. The CDR3 runs to 16 residues. The J segment lost 4 bases and the V segment lost 4 bases, leaving 13 bases of the junction unmatched. CDR1 and CDR2 from the germline V gene are SGHRS and YFSETQ. CDR3 coding DNA: TGCGCCAGCAGCCTGGACAGACAGGGGAATTTGTACGAGCAGTACTTC. Residues: CASSLDRQGNLYEQYF.

This sequence joins TRBV11-2 and TRBJ2-7, with 9 bases fitting TRBD2. Per the germline V gene, CDR1 is SGHAT and CDR2 is FQNNGV. Losses at the gene ends were 0 bases for V and 2 bases for J; bases not matched to a gene: 2. The CDR3 has 15 amino acids. The CDR3 is CASSLELAGAYEQYF. For the CDR3, the DNA is TGTGCCAGCAGCTTAGAATTAGCGGGAGCCTACGAGCAGTACTTC.

This chain connects TRBV7-9 to TRBJ1-2; TRBD1 might be the D (5 bases). The V gene lost 0 bases and the J gene lost 4 bases, with 12 bases spanning the gap. Germline V gives CDR1 SEHNR, CDR2 FQNEAQ (reference sequence). CDR3 size: 15 residues. CDR3 bases: TGTGCCAGCAGCTTAGCCGAGACAGCCTCCTATGGCTACACCTTC. This translates into CASSLAETASYGYTF.

The chain recombines TRBV27 with TRBJ1-5, with D perhaps TRBD1 (5 bases). This CDR3 region has 14 residues. Germline values: CDR1 MNHEY, CDR2 SMNVEV (reference sequence). The V gene lost 6 bases and the J gene lost 3 bases, with 12 bases spanning the gap. In DNA form, the CDR3 reads TGTGCCAGCAGGCCTTCAGGGAACAATCAGCCCCAGCATTTT. The encoded protein is CASRPSGNNQPQHF.

This clone showed up just a few times. The identical CDR3 is also encoded by other nucleotide sequences in the sample. This chain uses TRBV18 with TRBJ1-5; TRBD1 matches 8 bases. Germline V CDR1 and CDR2: KGHSH, LQKENI. V lost 1 base and J lost 5; bases outside the gene matches: 4. The CDR3 covers 15 residues. The DNA of the CDR3 is TGTGCCAGCTCACCACTAGGACAGGGAGATCAGCCCCAGCATTTT. Amino acid sequence: CASSPLGQGDQPQHF.

This clone was counted between two and nine times. This rearrangement joins TRBV30 to TRBJ1-1; the D is unclear. The CDR3 is 11 residues long. Trimming removed 4 bases from V and 11 bases from J, with 14 bases in between. Germline V CDR1 and CDR2: GTSNPN, SVGIG (reference sequence). The CDR3 sequence is CAWTRAAGAFF. DNA for the CDR3: TGTGCCTGGACCCGGGCGGCGGGTGCTTTCTTT.